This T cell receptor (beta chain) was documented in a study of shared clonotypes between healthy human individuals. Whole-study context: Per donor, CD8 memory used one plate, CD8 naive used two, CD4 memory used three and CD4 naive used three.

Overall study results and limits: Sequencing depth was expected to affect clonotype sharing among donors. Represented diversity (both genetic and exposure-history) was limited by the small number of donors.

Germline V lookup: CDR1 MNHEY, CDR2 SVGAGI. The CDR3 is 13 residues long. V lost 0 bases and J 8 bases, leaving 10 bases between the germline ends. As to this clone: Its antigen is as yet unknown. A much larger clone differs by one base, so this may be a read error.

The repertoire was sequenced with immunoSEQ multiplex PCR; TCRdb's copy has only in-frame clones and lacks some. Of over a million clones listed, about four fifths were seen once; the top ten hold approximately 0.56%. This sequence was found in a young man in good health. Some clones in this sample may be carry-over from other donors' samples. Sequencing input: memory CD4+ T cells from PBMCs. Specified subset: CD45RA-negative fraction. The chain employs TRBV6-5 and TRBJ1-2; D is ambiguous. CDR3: CASSYSGEEGYTF. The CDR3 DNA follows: TGTGCCAGCAGTTACTCTGGGGAGGAAGGCTACACCTTC.